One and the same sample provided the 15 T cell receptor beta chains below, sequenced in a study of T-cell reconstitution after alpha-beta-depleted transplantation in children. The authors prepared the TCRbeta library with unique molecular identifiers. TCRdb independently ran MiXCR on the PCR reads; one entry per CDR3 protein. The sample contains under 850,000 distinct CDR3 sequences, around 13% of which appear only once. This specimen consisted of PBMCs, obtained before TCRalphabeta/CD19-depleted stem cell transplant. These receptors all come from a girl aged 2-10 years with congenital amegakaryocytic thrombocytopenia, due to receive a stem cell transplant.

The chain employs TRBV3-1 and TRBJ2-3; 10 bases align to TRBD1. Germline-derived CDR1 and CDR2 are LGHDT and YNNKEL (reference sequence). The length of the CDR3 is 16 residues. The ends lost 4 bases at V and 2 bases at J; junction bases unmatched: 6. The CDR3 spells CASSPGTGESTDTQYF. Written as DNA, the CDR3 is TGTGCCAGCAGCCCGGGGACAGGGGAATCCACAGATACGCAGTATTTT.

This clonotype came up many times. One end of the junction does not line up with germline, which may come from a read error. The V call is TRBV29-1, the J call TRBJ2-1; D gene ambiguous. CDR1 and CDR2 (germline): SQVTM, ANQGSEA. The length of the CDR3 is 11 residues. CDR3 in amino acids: CSAELGWEQFF. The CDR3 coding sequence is TGCAGCGCTGAACTGGGTTGGGAGCAGTTCTTC.

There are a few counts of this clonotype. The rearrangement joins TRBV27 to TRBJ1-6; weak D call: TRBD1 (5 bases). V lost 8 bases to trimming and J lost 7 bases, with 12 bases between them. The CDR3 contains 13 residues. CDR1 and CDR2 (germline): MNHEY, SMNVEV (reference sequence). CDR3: CASRQAGNSPLHF. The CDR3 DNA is TGTGCCAGCCGTCAGGCAGGGAATTCACCCCTCCACTTT.

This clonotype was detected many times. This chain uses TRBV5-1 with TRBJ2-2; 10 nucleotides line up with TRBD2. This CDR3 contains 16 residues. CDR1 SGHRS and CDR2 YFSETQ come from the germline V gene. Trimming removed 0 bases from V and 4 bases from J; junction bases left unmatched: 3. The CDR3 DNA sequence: TGCGCCAGCAGCTTGGAGCTAGCGGGAGTCACCGGGGAGCTGTTTTTT. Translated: CASSLELAGVTGELFF.

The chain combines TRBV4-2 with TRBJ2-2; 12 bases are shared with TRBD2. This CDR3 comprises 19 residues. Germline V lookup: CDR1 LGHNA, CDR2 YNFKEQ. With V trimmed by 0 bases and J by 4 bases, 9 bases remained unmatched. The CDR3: CASSQERSSGRAGTGELFF. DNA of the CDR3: TGTGCCAGCAGCCAAGAAAGGTCTAGCGGGAGGGCAGGCACCGGGGAGCTGTTTTTT.

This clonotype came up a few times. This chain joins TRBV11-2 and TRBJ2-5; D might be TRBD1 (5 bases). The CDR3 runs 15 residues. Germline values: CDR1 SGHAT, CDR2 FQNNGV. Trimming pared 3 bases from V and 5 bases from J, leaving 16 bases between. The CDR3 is CASSFTRSRVETQYF. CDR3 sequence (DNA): TGTGCCAGCAGCTTCACCCGGTCCAGGGTGGAGACCCAGTACTTC.

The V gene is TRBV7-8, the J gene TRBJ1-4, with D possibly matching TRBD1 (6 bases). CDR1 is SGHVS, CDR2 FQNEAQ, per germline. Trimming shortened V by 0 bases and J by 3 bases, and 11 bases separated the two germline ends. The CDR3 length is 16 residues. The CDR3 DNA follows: TGTGCCAGCAGCTTAGCGAGGACAGTCTCTAATGAAAAACTGTTTTTT. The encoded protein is CASSLARTVSNEKLFF.

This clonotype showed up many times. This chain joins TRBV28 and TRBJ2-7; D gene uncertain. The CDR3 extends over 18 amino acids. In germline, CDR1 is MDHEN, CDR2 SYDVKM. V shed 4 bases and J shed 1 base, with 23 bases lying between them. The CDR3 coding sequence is TGTGCCAGCAGTTCCACCCTCACATCCTTGGCATATTCCTACGAGCAGTACTTC. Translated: CASSSTLTSLAYSYEQYF.

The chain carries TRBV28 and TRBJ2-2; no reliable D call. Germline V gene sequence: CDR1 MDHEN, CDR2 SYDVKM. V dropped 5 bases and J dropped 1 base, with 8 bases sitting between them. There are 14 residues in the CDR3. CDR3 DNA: TGTGCCAGCAGTCCAAACAAGAACACCGGGGAGCTGTTTTTT. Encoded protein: CASSPNKNTGELFF.

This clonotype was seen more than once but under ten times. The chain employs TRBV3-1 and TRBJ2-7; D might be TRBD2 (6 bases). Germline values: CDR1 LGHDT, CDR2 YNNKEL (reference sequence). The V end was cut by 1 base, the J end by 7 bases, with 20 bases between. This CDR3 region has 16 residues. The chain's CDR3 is CASSQGASAMVWEQYF. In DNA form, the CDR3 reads TGTGCCAGCAGCCAAGGGGCTAGCGCTATGGTATGGGAGCAGTACTTC.

The CDR3 region has the DNA TGTGCCAGCAGCTTCGTAGTCATGCAGCGGGAGCGTGAGCAGTTCTTC. This gives the protein CASSFVVMQREREQFF. This rearrangement joins TRBV7-2 to TRBJ2-1; 8 nucleotides align to TRBD2. This CDR3 is built from 16 residues. The V and J ends lost 3 bases and 9 bases, in that order; junction bases with no gene match: 13. Germline loops: CDR1 SGHTA, CDR2 FQGNSA.

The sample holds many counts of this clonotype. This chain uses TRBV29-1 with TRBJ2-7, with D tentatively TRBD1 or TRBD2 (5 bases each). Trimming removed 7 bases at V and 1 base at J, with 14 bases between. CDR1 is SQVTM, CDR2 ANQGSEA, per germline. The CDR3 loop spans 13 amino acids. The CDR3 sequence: CSATGRFSYEQYF. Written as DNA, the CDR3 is TGCAGCGCTACGGGACGGTTTTCCTACGAGCAGTACTTC.

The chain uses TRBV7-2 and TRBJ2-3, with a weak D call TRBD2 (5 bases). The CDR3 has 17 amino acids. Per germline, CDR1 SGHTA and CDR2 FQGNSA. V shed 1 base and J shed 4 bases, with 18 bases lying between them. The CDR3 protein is CASSLGLPAGPSDTQYF. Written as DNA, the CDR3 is TGTGCCAGCAGCTTAGGGCTTCCGGCGGGCCCCTCAGATACGCAGTATTTT.

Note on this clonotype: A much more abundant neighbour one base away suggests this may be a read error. The CDR3 coding sequence is TGCAGCGCGCCCGACACTGCAGCTTTCTTT. Amino acid sequence: CSAPDTAAFF. V usage is TRBV29-1 and J usage is TRBJ1-1; D remains ambiguous. The CDR3 contains 10 residues. Germline CDR1 SQVTM, CDR2 ANQGSEA.

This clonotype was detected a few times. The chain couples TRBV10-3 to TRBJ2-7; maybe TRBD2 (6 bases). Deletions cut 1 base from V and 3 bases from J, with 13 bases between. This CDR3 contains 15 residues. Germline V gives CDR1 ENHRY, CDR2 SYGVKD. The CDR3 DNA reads TGTGCCATCAGTGAGTTTGCAGGGAGGTACTACGAGCAGTACTTC. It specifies CAISEFAGRYYEQYF.